The rows below give T cell receptor beta chains drawn from one sample of a study of T-cell memory formation after mild COVID-19. Using its own MiXCR run on the 5' RACE reads, TCRdb lists one record per CDR3 protein. This table holds hundreds of thousands of distinct CDR3 sequences, about 16% found once. Sequenced sample: PBMCs or a T cell subset sorted from them (not recorded which). The receptors shown here come from a man between 18 and 29 years old who had mild COVID-19 (a few samples of this study predate the infection). Cell type and time point are not known. Both conserved end residues are part of each CDR3. A D gene is named only where the DNA matches it firmly. The size field is filled for only some rows; it gives once, few, many or a size class.

TRBV28,TRBJ1-2,TRBD1,few,TGTGCCAGCAGTTTTATAACAGGGGGTTCCTATGGCTACACCTTC,CASSFITGGSYGYTF
TRBV3-1,TRBJ1-3,.,many,TGTGCCAGCAGCCCGGGGGGCTCTGGAAACACCATATATTTT,CASSPGGSGNTIYF
TRBV10-3,TRBJ2-5,TRBD1,.,TGTGCCACCAACCAGGGGGCTGAAGAGACCCAGTACTTC,CATNQGAEETQYF
TRBV4-3,TRBJ1-2,.,.,TGCGCCAGCAGCCAAGAGCTTCTTACAGGAAATGCCTATGGCTACACCTTC,CASSQELLTGNAYGYTF
TRBV6-5,TRBJ2-3,.,many,TGTGCCAGCAGTTACGGGCGCAAATCTGCCTACACAGATACGCAGTATTTT,CASSYGRKSAYTDTQYF
TRBV12-3/TRBV12-4,TRBJ1-1,.,.,TGTGCCAGCTGGGGAGGTGGGACTGAAGCTTTCTTT,CASWGGGTEAFF
TRBV6-2/TRBV6-3,TRBJ2-6,.,few,TGTGCCAGCAGTTACGAGGGACGCGGGGCCAACGTCCTGACTTTC,CASSYEGRGANVLTF
TRBV4-2,TRBJ1-2,.,.,TGTGCCAGCAGCCAAGATTTCGGAGGGAATGGCTACACCTTC,CASSQDFGGNGYTF
TRBV11-2,TRBJ2-1,.,.,TGTGCCAGCAGCTCGGTGAACTCCTACAATGAGCAGTTCTTC,CASSSVNSYNEQFF
TRBV7-2,TRBJ1-5,.,few,TGTGCCAGCAGCTTACCAGGGTCCCACAATCAGCCCCAGCATTTT,CASSLPGSHNQPQHF
TRBV12-3/TRBV12-4,TRBJ1-4,.,.,TGTGCCACAAGACGGGGGCCTAATGAAAAACTGTTTTTT,CATRRGPNEKLFF
TRBV6-6,TRBJ1-1,.,.,TGTGCCAGCAGTTACCCTGAGACTGAAGCTTTCTTT,CASSYPETEAFF
TRBV3-1,TRBJ1-5,.,.,TGTGCCAGCAGCCAAGACGGGCGACCCCAGCATTTT,CASSQDGRPQHF
TRBV5-1,TRBJ1-2,TRBD1,.,TGCGCCAGCAGCGGGACAGGGGGCGCTTACTATGGCTACACCTTC,CASSGTGGAYYGYTF
TRBV5-1,TRBJ2-3,.,many,TGCGCCAGCAGCCCGTCAGCAGATACGCAGTATTTT,CASSPSADTQYF
TRBV5-6,TRBJ1-4,.,many,TGTGCCAGCAGCTTCCAGACTGCAACTAATGAAAAACTGTTTTTT,CASSFQTATNEKLFF
TRBV6-2/TRBV6-3,TRBJ1-5,TRBD1,.,TGTGCCAGCAGCAGATCAGGGGGCAGAGGCAATCAGCCCCAGCATTTT,CASSRSGGRGNQPQHF
TRBV7-2,TRBJ2-3,TRBD2,few,TGTGCCAGCAGCTTAGGGCGGGGGGACCATCATACGCAGTATTTT,CASSLGRGDHHTQYF
TRBV5-1,TRBJ1-5,TRBD1,.,TGCGCCAGCAGCCCCGGGACAGGGCTCTATAGCAATCAGCCCCAGCATTTT,CASSPGTGLYSNQPQHF
TRBV20-1,TRBJ2-1,.,many,TGCAGTGCTCCCCGCCCGGGGGGCGACTACAATGAGCAGTTCTTC,CSAPRPGGDYNEQFF
TRBV30,TRBJ2-7,.,.,TGTGCCTGGAGTGAGTACTCCTACGAGCAGTACTTC,CAWSEYSYEQYF
TRBV9,TRBJ1-3,.,.,TGTGCCAGCAGCGTACTAGACGGCAGGAGCTCTGGAAACACCATATATTTT,CASSVLDGRSSGNTIYF
TRBV7-9,TRBJ2-1,TRBD1,.,TGTGCCACCCAGACAGGGGGCCGCGACAATGAGCAGTTCTTC,CATQTGGRDNEQFF
TRBV29-1,TRBJ1-4,.,few,TGCAGCGCTGGGGGGGATGAAAAACTGTTTTTT,CSAGGDEKLFF
TRBV10-3,TRBJ2-1,.,few,TGTGCCATCAGTGACAGGGGACGGGTCAGTGGGCAGTTCTTC,CAISDRGRVSGQFF
TRBV12-5,TRBJ2-2,.,.,TGTGCTAGTGGTTTGGTACAAAACACCGGGGAGCTGTTTTTT,CASGLVQNTGELFF
TRBV5-1,TRBJ2-5,.,many,TGCGCCAGCAGCTTGGTCGAGGGCGCAGAGACCCAGTACTTC,CASSLVEGAETQYF
TRBV5-1,TRBJ1-1,TRBD1,many,TGCGCCAGCAGCTCGACCCCGGGACAGGGGAACACTGAAGCTTTCTTT,CASSSTPGQGNTEAFF
TRBV5-1,TRBJ2-5,.,.,TGCGCCAGCAGCTTGGGGTGGGAGACCCAGTACTTC,CASSLGWETQYF
TRBV20-1,TRBJ2-3,.,.,TGCAGTGCTAGAGTTGAGGGAGATACGCAGTATTTT,CSARVEGDTQYF
TRBV27,TRBJ2-2,TRBD2,.,TGTGCCAGCAGTCGGACTAGACGTAGGGACACCGGGGAGCTGTTTTTT,CASSRTRRRDTGELFF
TRBV15,TRBJ2-4,.,few,TGTGCCACCCTAAAAGACAAGGCCTGGGGGATTCAGTACTTC,CATLKDKAWGIQYF
TRBV10-3,TRBJ2-3,TRBD1,few,TGTGCCATCAGTACACCACAGGGGGAAGCAGATACGCAGTATTTT,CAISTPQGEADTQYF
TRBV7-9,TRBJ1-3,TRBD1,many,TGTGCCAGCAGCCTGGGACAGCCGGACTCTGGAAACACCATATATTTT,CASSLGQPDSGNTIYF
TRBV11-2,TRBJ2-2,TRBD1,.,TGTGCCAGCAGCTTCGGGACAGGGGGCCCCGTCATTACATACACCGGGGAGCTGTTTTTT,CASSFGTGGPVITYTGELFF
TRBV18,TRBJ1-6,.,.,TGTGCCAGCTCACCTCAACAGGTTTTGTCCTATAATTCACCCCTCCACTTT,CASSPQQVLSYNSPLHF
TRBV7-2,TRBJ2-5,.,few,TGTGCCAGCAGTCCAGGAGAGGGGAAAGAGACCCAGTACTTC,CASSPGEGKETQYF
TRBV15,TRBJ1-4,TRBD1,few,TGTGCCACCAGCAGAAGGGGGCATGACGAAAAACTGTTTTTT,CATSRRGHDEKLFF
TRBV12-3/TRBV12-4,TRBJ1-5,.,.,TGTGCCAGCAGTTGGTTGGGGGGCGCATCTCAGCCCCAGCATTTT,CASSWLGGASQPQHF
TRBV12-3/TRBV12-4,TRBJ2-2,TRBD1,few,TGTGCCAGCAGCTTGGGACAGGGCTACGCCGGGGAGCTGTTTTTT,CASSLGQGYAGELFF
TRBV5-1,TRBJ1-1,.,few,TGCGCCAGCAGCCTACCTAGGAGGGGGGCCACTGAAGCTTTCTTT,CASSLPRRGATEAFF
TRBV7-2,TRBJ2-2,.,.,TGTGCCAGCAGCTTAGCGGCGCCAGGGGTAACCGGGGAGCTGTTTTTT,CASSLAAPGVTGELFF
TRBV27,TRBJ2-1,TRBD2,.,TGTGCCAGCAGTTTATCCGGCGGGGGGGCTAGCTATGAGCAGTTATTC,CASSLSGGGASYEQLF
TRBV7-8,TRBJ2-3,.,.,TGTGCCAGCAGCTTTAACAGGGCGCAGTATTTT,CASSFNRAQYF
TRBV6-5,TRBJ1-3,.,few,TGTGCCAGCAGTTACGCCCGACAGGCCCTCGGGGGAAACACCATATATTTT,CASSYARQALGGNTIYF